What follows are 30 T cell receptor beta chains derived from one specimen sequenced in a study of CD8 T cells in ankylosing spondylitis. General study points: A motif in TCR beta, a set of under 10 highly homologous variants, appeared characteristic of ankylosing spondylitis blood.

No antigens are known for them. Via MiXCR, TCRdb re-called the 5' RACE reads, giving one row per CDR3 protein. Here the sample spans 350,000 to 450,000 distinct CDR3 sequences, 26% being singletons. The sequencing sample was made of blood, either unsorted or a sorted T cell fraction (not recorded which). The receptors here all came from a male donor with ankylosing spondylitis.

This clonotype has a handful of counts. The chain links TRBV5-1 to TRBJ2-3; no definite D call. Germline V CDR1 and CDR2: SGHRS, YFSETQ. V lost 0 bases and J lost 0, with 11 bases in between. CDR3 length equals 16 residues. The CDR3 here is CASSLDPWSSTDTQYF. For the CDR3, the DNA is TGCGCCAGCAGCTTGGACCCCTGGAGTAGCACAGATACGCAGTATTTT. The entire variable domain, with the rest obtained from reference TRBV5-1 and TRBJ2-3, is as follows: KAGVTQTPRYLIKTRGQQVTLSCSPISGHRSVSWYQQTPGQGLQFLFEYFSETQRNKGNFPGRFSGRQFSNSRSEMNVSTLELGDSALYLCASSLDPWSSTDTQYFGPGTRLTVL.

In this sample, this clonotype turned up a few times. CDR3 in amino acids: CASSLESLYGYTF. The CDR3 nucleotides are TGTGCCAGCAGCTTAGAATCCCTTTATGGCTACACCTTC. The genes are TRBV7-9 and TRBJ1-2, with D unresolved. The CDR3 loop spans 13 amino acids. Germline lookup yields CDR1 SEHNR and CDR2 FQNEAQ (reference sequence). V was cut by 1 base and J by 5 bases, with 8 bases left in between.

The CDR3 nucleotides read TGTGCCAGCAGTGAGGAGCCACTAAGCACAGATACGCAGTATTTT. Its protein is CASSEEPLSTDTQYF. V usage is TRBV6-1 and J usage is TRBJ2-3; no clear D gene. The germline V gene encodes CDR1 MNHNS and CDR2 SASEGT. V was cut by 3 bases and J by 0 bases, with 10 bases left in between. The length of the CDR3 is 15 residues.

The V call is TRBV24-1, the J call TRBJ1-2; D call uncertain. Trimming took off 9 bases at V and 5 bases at J, with 12 bases between the two ends. Per the germline V gene, CDR1 is KGHDR and CDR2 is SFDVKD. The CDR3 sequence is 12 residues long. The DNA of the CDR3 is TGTGCCACCGATGACGGAGCTTATGGCTACACCTTC. This codes for CATDDGAYGYTF.

The table lists this clonotype with a few counts. V gene TRBV27 combines with J gene TRBJ2-5; 8 bases are shared with TRBD1. Trimming at V came to 6 bases and at J to 5 bases, leaving 8 bases not matched to a gene. Germline lookup yields CDR1 MNHEY and CDR2 SMNVEV (reference sequence). This CDR3 is 14 amino acids long. CDR3 amino acids: CASRESGGWETQYF. In nucleotides, the CDR3 is TGTGCCAGCAGGGAATCAGGGGGCTGGGAGACCCAGTACTTC.

The table lists this clonotype with many counts. V and J are TRBV29-1 and TRBJ2-5, with D tentatively TRBD1 (6 bases). Trimming pared 7 bases from V and 4 bases from J, leaving 16 bases between. This CDR3 comprises 13 residues. Germline-derived CDR1 and CDR2 are SQVTM and ANQGSEA. CDR3 bases: TGCAGCGCTGCGTGGGGGCGTGGAGAGACCCAGTACTTC. The encoded protein is CSAAWGRGETQYF.

This clonotype was seen only a few times. The V gene is TRBV24-1, the J gene TRBJ2-5; possibly TRBD1 for D (6 bases). Germline lookup yields CDR1 KGHDR and CDR2 SFDVKD. The CDR3 is 16 amino acids. Trimming took 0 bases from V and 2 from J, leaving 12 bases between them. The CDR3 protein is CATSDLVTGRQETQYF. The CDR3 nucleotides are TGTGCCACCAGTGATTTGGTGACAGGTAGACAAGAGACCCAGTACTTC.

In this sample, this clonotype turned up a few times. The chain has TRBV6-1 and TRBJ2-2; possibly TRBD2 for D (5 bases). V lost 7 bases and J 4 bases, leaving 13 bases between the germline ends. The CDR3 consists of 14 residues. Germline lookup yields CDR1 MNHNS and CDR2 SASEGT. The CDR3 DNA is TGTGCCAGCAATGGGCGGGCGACCACCGGGGAGCTGTTTTTT. Protein: CASNGRATTGELFF.

The genes are TRBV7-9 and TRBJ2-1; 9 bases map to TRBD1. Germline lookup yields CDR1 SEHNR and CDR2 FQNEAQ (reference sequence). V shed 5 bases and J 6 bases; nucleotides not matched to a gene: 11. The CDR3 spans 16 residues. Here the CDR3 reads CASSRSGTGKGNEQFF. As DNA, the CDR3 is TGTGCCAGCAGCCGAAGTGGGACAGGGAAGGGCAATGAGCAGTTCTTC.

This clonotype was seen more than once but under ten times. This chain connects TRBV3-1 to TRBJ1-5; D ambiguous. This CDR3 has 13 amino acids. Trimming stripped 0 bases from V and 3 bases from J, with 3 bases between. Germline V gene sequence: CDR1 LGHDT, CDR2 YNNKEL (reference sequence). The CDR3 bases are TGTGCCAGCAGCCAAGATTTCAATCAGCCCCAGCATTTT. This codes for CASSQDFNQPQHF.

In this sample, this clonotype turned up many times. The J gene is TRBJ2-3, the V gene TRBV20-1, with unresolved D. Germline-derived CDR1 and CDR2 are DFQATT and SNEGSKA (reference sequence). The ends were cut back, 6 bases at V and 1 base at J, with 14 bases in the middle. The CDR3 covers 14 residues. CDR3 in amino acids: CSAEDRSRTDTQYF. DNA for the CDR3: TGCAGTGCCGAGGACCGCAGCCGCACAGATACGCAGTATTTT.

This chain joins TRBV11-2 and TRBJ2-6; no reliable D call. Germline V lookup: CDR1 SGHAT, CDR2 FQNNGV. CDR3 size: 16 residues. V was cut by 4 bases and J by 0 bases, with 10 bases left in between. This CDR3 is CASSSGRSSGANVLTF. The CDR3 DNA reads TGTGCCAGCAGCTCAGGACGGAGCTCTGGGGCCAACGTCCTGACTTTC.

The chain links TRBV27 to TRBJ2-2, with 9 bases lining up with TRBD2. V dropped 6 bases and J dropped 2; count of bases not matched to a gene: 4. The CDR3 sequence is 15 residues long. Germline lookup yields CDR1 MNHEY and CDR2 SMNVEV (reference sequence). CDR3 nucleotides: TGTGCCAGCAGGACCCTAGCGGGAAACACCGGGGAGCTGTTTTTT. Protein product: CASRTLAGNTGELFF.

The chain has TRBV7-9 and TRBJ2-1; tentatively, D is TRBD2 (5 bases). V was cut by 5 bases and J by 3 bases, with 17 bases left in between. CDR1 SEHNR and CDR2 FQNEAQ come from the germline V gene (reference sequence). The CDR3 sequence is 16 residues long. The CDR3 reads CASSAAPRGYYNEQFF. In DNA, the CDR3 is TGTGCCAGCAGCGCAGCCCCGAGAGGGTACTACAATGAGCAGTTCTTC.

The J gene is TRBJ1-1, the V gene TRBV7-9, with 8 bases that match TRBD1. V was pared by 3 bases and J by 0 bases, with 9 bases of the junction left unmatched. Germline V CDR1 and CDR2: SEHNR, FQNEAQ (reference sequence). CDR3 length equals 17 residues. The CDR3 bases are TGTGCCAGCAGCTTCCAAGGACAGGGATCCATGAACACTGAAGCTTTCTTT. This translates into CASSFQGQGSMNTEAFF.

This clonotype was detected a few times. The V call is TRBV12-3 or TRBV12-4, the J call TRBJ2-7; D uncertain. Trimming stripped 3 bases from V and 3 bases from J, with 6 bases between. The CDR3 consists of 12 residues. The DNA of the CDR3 is TGTGCCAGCAGTTTTGACGTCTACGAGCAGTACTTC. Translated, it gives CASSFDVYEQYF.

A few counts support this clonotype. The chain has TRBV24-1 and TRBJ2-3; D tentatively fits TRBD1 or TRBD2 (5 bases each). Germline V gives CDR1 KGHDR, CDR2 SFDVKD. There are 14 residues in the CDR3. Trimming removed 7 bases from V and 2 bases from J, with 12 bases in between. CDR3 coding DNA: TGTGCCACCAGGACCTGGGACGCCACAGATACGCAGTATTTT. Protein product: CATRTWDATDTQYF.

This rearrangement joins TRBV20-1 to TRBJ1-2, with 8 bases that match TRBD1. Per the germline V gene, CDR1 is DFQATT and CDR2 is SNEGSKA (reference sequence). The CDR3 loop spans 15 amino acids. Trimming removed 1 base from V and 0 bases from J; junction bases left unmatched: 4. The CDR3 protein is CSARGQGKSNYGYTF. The CDR3, as DNA: TGCAGTGCTAGAGGACAGGGGAAGTCTAACTATGGCTACACCTTC.

Note on this clonotype: A much larger clone differs by one base, so this may be a read error. The J gene is TRBJ2-7, the V gene TRBV29-1; maybe TRBD1 (6 bases). In germline, CDR1 is SQVTM, CDR2 ANQGSEA. The CDR3 spans 13 residues. The CDR3 nucleotides read TGCATTCCAGGGGTCAGGACCGGCTACGAGCAGTACGTC. Translating it yields CIPGVRTGYEQYV.

The CDR3 loop is CASSLNNNEQFF. Written as DNA, the CDR3 is TGTGCCAGCAGCTTGAATAACAATGAGCAGTTCTTC. The V call is TRBV28, the J call TRBJ2-1; D not resolved. Trimming took 6 bases from V and 5 from J, leaving 8 bases between them. The CDR3 has 12 residues. The germline V gene encodes CDR1 MDHEN and CDR2 SYDVKM.

V and J are TRBV7-8 and TRBJ1-6; D unclear. There are 14 residues in the CDR3. CDR1 is SGHVS and CDR2 is FQNEAQ in the germline V gene. V was cut by 0 bases and J by 6 bases, with 6 bases left in between. In DNA form, the CDR3 reads TGTGCCAGCAGCTTAGCCCAGGCTAATTCACCCCTCCACTTT. It codes for CASSLAQANSPLHF.

This clonotype was seen more than once but under ten times. As DNA, the CDR3 is TGTGCCACCAGTGATCCGGGACAGGGTGATGAAAAACTGTTTTTT. Translation: CATSDPGQGDEKLFF. The V gene is TRBV24-1, the J gene TRBJ1-4; 9 bases line up with TRBD1. The CDR3 is 15 residues long. Germline assignment: CDR1 KGHDR and CDR2 SFDVKD. The trim removed 3 bases at V and 6 bases at J, leaving 4 bases unmatched.

In DNA, the CDR3 is TGTGCCACCTCCGGACTAGCGGGGGGCACAGATACGCAGTATTTT. Its translation is CATSGLAGGTDTQYF. The rearrangement uses TRBV30 and TRBJ2-3, with TRBD2 matching 13 bases. Trimming took 8 bases from V and 1 from J; bases not matched to a gene: 6. The length of the CDR3 is 15 residues. CDR1 is GTSNPN, CDR2 SVGIG, per germline (reference sequence).

CDR3 in DNA: TGTGCCAGCAGACTAGCTAGCAATGAGCAGTTCTTC. Amino acid sequence: CASRLASNEQFF. The chain joins TRBV27 to TRBJ2-1; weak D call: TRBD2 (6 bases). CDR3 length: 12 amino acids. Germline V gene sequence: CDR1 MNHEY, CDR2 SMNVEV (reference sequence). Trimming stripped 6 bases from V and 6 bases from J, with 9 bases between.

This clonotype was detected only a few times. The rearrangement links TRBV12-3 or TRBV12-4 to TRBJ2-7; TRBD2 is a possible D gene (5 bases). V was pared by 7 bases and J by 10 bases, with 17 bases between. The CDR3 runs to 12 residues. DNA for the CDR3: TGTGCCAGCACCCGGGGTGCTACGGAACAGTACTTC. This codes for CASTRGATEQYF.

This clonotype was observed a handful of times. The chain links TRBV3-1 to TRBJ1-1; D unclear. This CDR3 is 12 amino acids long. From germline, CDR1 is LGHDT and CDR2 YNNKEL (reference sequence). The V end was cut by 0 bases, the J end by 6 bases, with 5 bases between. CDR3 loop: CASSQDISEAFF. The CDR3 bases are TGTGCCAGCAGCCAAGACATCTCTGAAGCTTTCTTT.

The V gene is TRBV20-1, the J gene TRBJ2-1, with a possible D match to TRBD2 (5 bases). Germline V gene lookup returns CDR1 DFQATT and CDR2 SNEGSKA (reference sequence). With 5 bases removed from V and 8 bases from J, the gap between germline ends came to 10 bases. The CDR3 covers 11 residues. The CDR3 region has the DNA TGCAGTGCTGGGGAGCCGGATGAGCAGTTCTTC. It codes for CSAGEPDEQFF.

This clonotype has just a few counts. V and J are TRBV18 and TRBJ2-7; D is ambiguous. The CDR3 has 14 amino acids. The germline V and J ends were trimmed by 0 bases and 0 bases, with 6 bases remaining between them. CDR1 KGHSH and CDR2 LQKENI come from the germline V gene. CDR3 sequence (DNA): TGTGCCAGCTCACCACCTCCAAGCTCCTACGAGCAGTACTTC. Its protein product is CASSPPPSSYEQYF.

This clonotype was picked up a small number of times. This chain links TRBV30 with TRBJ2-2; no firm D call. The CDR3 has 17 amino acids. Trimming removed 0 bases at V and 5 bases at J, with 19 bases between. Per the germline V gene, CDR1 is GTSNPN and CDR2 is SVGIG (reference sequence). The CDR3 loop reads CAWSVVEGLMPTGELFF. In nucleotides, the CDR3 is TGTGCCTGGAGTGTAGTGGAAGGATTAATGCCTACCGGGGAGCTGTTTTTT. Variable domain in full (rest from reference TRBV30 and TRBJ2-2): SQTIHQWPATLVQPVGSPLSLECTVEGTSNPNLYWYRQAAGRGLQLLFYSVGIGQISSEVPQNLSASRPQDRQFILSSKKLLLSDSGFYLCAWSVVEGLMPTGELFFGEGSRLTVL.

This clonotype was picked up a small number of times. The chain couples TRBV6-5 to TRBJ2-1; D is ambiguous. Deletions cut 7 bases from V and 4 bases from J, with 8 bases between. The CDR3 extends over 12 amino acids. From germline, CDR1 is MNHEY and CDR2 SVGAGI. The CDR3, as DNA: TGTGCCAGCATGGCCGTATACAATGAGCAGTTCTTC. Translating it yields CASMAVYNEQFF.